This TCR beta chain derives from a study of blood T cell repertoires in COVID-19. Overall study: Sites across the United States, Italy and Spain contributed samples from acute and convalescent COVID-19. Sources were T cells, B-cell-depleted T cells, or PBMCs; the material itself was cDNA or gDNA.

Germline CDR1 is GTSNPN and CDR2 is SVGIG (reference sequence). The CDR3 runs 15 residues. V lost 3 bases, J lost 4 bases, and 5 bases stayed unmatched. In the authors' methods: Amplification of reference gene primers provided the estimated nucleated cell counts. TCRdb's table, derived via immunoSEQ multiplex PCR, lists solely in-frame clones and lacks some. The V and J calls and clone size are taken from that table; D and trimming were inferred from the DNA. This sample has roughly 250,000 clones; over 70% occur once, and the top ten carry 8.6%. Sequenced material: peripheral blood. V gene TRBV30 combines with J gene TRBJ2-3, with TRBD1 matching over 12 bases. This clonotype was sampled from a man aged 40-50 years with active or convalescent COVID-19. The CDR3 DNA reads TGTGCCTGGAGCCTGGGACAGGGGGCCGCAGATACGCAGTATTTT. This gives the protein CAWSLGQGAADTQYF.